Listed below are T cell receptor beta chains from one sample, sequenced in a study of cytomegalovirus exposure and HLA in healthy donors. Assay used: immunoSEQ multiplex PCR; TCRdb lists only in-frame clones, some missing. The sample gives tens of thousands of clones, 85% to 95% of which show up once; around 5.5% is in the top ten. Sequenced material: PBMCs. Receptors were obtained from a woman between 18 and 30 years old in good health and CMV-seropositive. Both conserved end residues are part of each CDR3. D genes are given only for firm matches. The size of a clone is reported for some rows only, either as once, few or many, or as a class for expanded clones.

v_call,d_call,clone_size,j_call,cdr3_aa,cdr3_nt
TRBV7-5,-,-,TRBJ2-7,CARSFQGAVSYEQYF,TGTGCCAGAAGCTTTCAGGGGGCAGTCTCCTACGAGCAGTACTTC
TRBV14,-,-,TRBJ2-2,CASSQAPGFGELFF,TGTGCCAGCAGCCAAGCGCCGGGATTTGGAGAGCTGTTTTTT
TRBV30,TRBD1,-,TRBJ1-2,CAWSRDRVPYGYTF,TGTGCCTGGAGTCGGGACAGGGTACCTTATGGCTACACCTTC
TRBV19,-,-,TRBJ2-5,CASSIRRGRQETQYF,TGTGCCAGTAGTATTCGGCGGGGCCGACAAGAGACCCAGTACTTC
TRBV30,TRBD1,-,TRBJ2-1,CAWRDRARNEQFF,TGTGCCTGGAGAGACAGGGCAAGAAATGAGCAGTTCTTC
TRBV10-3,TRBD1,-,TRBJ2-3,CAIRLGTGHTDTQYF,TGTGCCATCAGACTAGGGACAGGTCACACAGATACGCAGTATTTT
TRBV28,-,-,TRBJ2-5,CASRPSVETQYF,TGTGCCAGCAGGCCCTCGGTAGAGACCCAGTACTTC
TRBV14,-,-,TRBJ1-1,CASSLSNTEAFF,TGTGCCAGCAGCCTCAGTAACACTGAAGCTTTCTTT
TRBV28,-,-,TRBJ2-7,CASSPGVYEQYF,TGTGCCAGCAGTCCGGGAGTCTACGAGCAGTACTTC
TRBV27,-,-,TRBJ1-4,CASSRARGNEKLFF,TGTGCCAGCAGCCGGGCCCGGGGGAATGAAAAACTGTTTTTT
TRBV7-9,-,-,TRBJ2-1,CASSLRRLRGLNEQFF,TGTGCCAGCAGCTTACGGAGGCTCAGGGGCCTCAATGAGCAGTTCTTC
TRBV4-1,-,-,TRBJ1-6,CASSQDRQEHNSPLHF,TGCGCCAGCAGCCAAGATCGGCAGGAACATAATTCACCCCTCCACTTT
TRBV19,-,once,TRBJ1-2,CASSKNVEGGYTF,TGTGCCAGTAGTAAGAACGTGGAGGGTGGCTACACCTTC
TRBV5-1,TRBD2,-,TRBJ2-7,CASSISGGESYEQYF,TGCGCCAGCAGCATCAGCGGGGGGGAATCCTACGAGCAGTACTTC
TRBV6-6,-,-,TRBJ2-7,CASTSLGREQYF,TGTGCCAGCACCTCTCTAGGTCGCGAGCAGTACTTC
TRBV29-1,TRBD2,-,TRBJ2-1,CSVDTGTSVYNEQFF,TGCAGCGTGGACACCGGGACTAGCGTATACAATGAGCAGTTCTTC
TRBV10-2,-,-,TRBJ2-3,CATGNTDTQYF,TGCGCCACCGGGAACACAGATACGCAGTATTTT
TRBV6-5,-,-,TRBJ2-3,CASSPKARSTDTQYF,TGTGCCAGCAGTCCGAAGGCGCGGAGCACAGATACGCAGTATTTT
TRBV5-1,-,-,TRBJ1-3,CASSLDRGSGNTIYF,TGCGCCAGCAGCTTGGACCGGGGCTCTGGAAACACCATATATTTT
TRBV4-1,TRBD1,-,TRBJ2-6,CASSHPGGTGGSGANVLTF,TGCGCCAGCAGCCATCCTGGCGGGACAGGGGGCTCTGGGGCCAACGTCCTGACTTTC
TRBV19,TRBD2,-,TRBJ2-3,CASREGRRRGSDTQYF,TGTGCCAGTAGGGAGGGGCGTCGGCGGGGGTCAGATACGCAGTATTTT
TRBV5-1,TRBD1,-,TRBJ1-2,CASSLGTGGGDGYTF,TGCGCCAGCAGCTTGGGGACAGGGGGCGGTGATGGCTACACCTTC
TRBV7-3,-,-,TRBJ2-2,CASRSLNTGELFF,TGTGCCAGCAGGAGCCTGAACACCGGGGAGCTGTTTTTT
TRBV7-2,TRBD2,-,TRBJ2-5,CASSSNRGLGYETQYF,TGTGCCAGCAGCTCAAACCGGGGACTAGGCTACGAGACCCAGTACTTC
TRBV5-1,TRBD1,-,TRBJ2-1,CASSPGDRESGEQFF,TGCGCCAGCAGCCCCGGGGACAGGGAAAGCGGTGAGCAGTTCTTC
TRBV12-5,TRBD2,-,TRBJ2-1,CASGKSGSSYNEQFF,TGTGCTAGTGGTAAAAGCGGGAGCTCCTACAATGAGCAGTTCTTC
TRBV6-1,TRBD2,-,TRBJ2-5,CASSTGTIGETQYF,TGTGCCAGCAGTACCGGGACTATTGGAGAGACCCAGTACTTC
TRBV9,-,-,TRBJ2-7,CASSAGSQTPYEQYF,TGTGCCAGCAGCGCAGGCAGCCAAACCCCCTACGAGCAGTACTTC
TRBV18,-,-,TRBJ1-5,CASSPRGQPQHF,TGTGCCAGCTCACCAAGAGGGCAGCCCCAGCATTTT
TRBV4-2,TRBD2,-,TRBJ2-2,CASSQEWIAGGLGELFF,TGTGCCAGCAGCCAAGAGTGGATAGCGGGAGGTCTCGGGGAGCTGTTTTTT
TRBV29-1,-,-,TRBJ2-7,CSVEIGRGSYEQYF,TGCAGCGTTGAAATCGGAAGGGGCTCCTACGAGCAGTACTTC
TRBV11-2,TRBD2,-,TRBJ2-1,CASSRGVAGVHNEQFF,TGTGCCAGCAGCCGAGGGGTAGCGGGAGTACACAATGAGCAGTTCTTC
TRBV29-1,-,few,TRBJ2-3,CSFYAGDADTQYF,TGCAGCTTTTACGCAGGGGATGCAGATACGCAGTATTTT
TRBV5-1,-,-,TRBJ2-2,CASSLLQGRAAGELFF,TGCGCCAGCAGCCTGCTACAGGGTCGGGCAGCCGGGGAGCTGTTTTTT
TRBV5-8,-,-,TRBJ1-6,CASSLRITADNSPLHF,TGTGCCAGCAGCTTGAGGATTACAGCTGATAATTCACCCCTCCACTTT
TRBV30,-,-,TRBJ1-1,CAWRPGNTEAFF,TGTGCCTGGAGGCCAGGTAACACTGAAGCTTTCTTT
TRBV10-3,TRBD1,-,TRBJ1-1,CAISELHRGQGTEAFF,TGTGCCATCAGTGAGTTACACAGGGGGCAGGGCACTGAAGCTTTCTTT
TRBV14,-,-,TRBJ2-3,CASSQDWGVRGTDTQYF,TGTGCCAGCAGCCAAGATTGGGGCGTTCGGGGGACAGATACGCAGTATTTT
TRBV29-1,TRBD1,-,TRBJ1-1,CSVNGDRGLDTEAFF,TGCAGCGTCAACGGGGACAGGGGCTTGGACACTGAAGCTTTCTTT
TRBV7-2,TRBD2,-,TRBJ2-2,CASSLLAGGLKTGELFF,TGTGCCAGCAGCTTACTAGCGGGGGGGCTAAAAACCGGGGAGCTGTTTTTT
TRBV7-9,-,-,TRBJ2-6,CASSFGDSGANVLTF,TGTGCCAGCAGCTTCGGGGACTCTGGGGCCAACGTCCTGACTTTC
TRBV7-8,TRBD1,-,TRBJ2-7,CASSPGTVSYEQYF,TGTGCCAGCAGCCCCGGGACAGTTTCCTACGAGCAGTACTTC